This entry concerns a single T cell receptor beta chain. As yet, its antigen is unknown. The data stem from a study of beta chain features in type 1 diabetes. About the study: Patient and healthy donor groups were alike in age, gender and cell yields.

Per germline, CDR1 GTSNPN and CDR2 SVGIG (reference sequence). The CDR3 length is 11 residues. Trimming cost V 3 bases and J 13 bases; bases outside gene matches: 9. Naive, central memory, regulatory and stem cell-like memory cells within the CD4+ compartment were sorted using CD45RO/CCR7/CD25/CD127/CD95/CD27. General observations from the study: For TCRB rearrangement, an influence of HLA type remained unresolved here.

The investigators reverse transcribed all of the isolated RNA, so they sequenced expressed TCRB transcripts. TCRdb's table, derived via immunoSEQ multiplex PCR, lists solely in-frame clones and lacks some. This sample has 350,000 to 450,000 clones, with more than 12% found just once. This clonotype originated in a woman aged 18-30 years in good health. The chain carries TRBV30 and TRBJ2-7; 7 bases match TRBD1. The specimen was naive CD4+ T cells from blood. The CDR3 DNA reads TGTGCCTGGAGCCAGACAGGGTTGGGATACTTC. Protein product: CAWSQTGLGYF.